This record concerns one T cell receptor (beta chain) sequence. Its specificity is not known. This entry belongs to a study of T cell responses to AZD1222 COVID-19 vaccine. About the research overall: Second doses were pooled across both intervals (about 4 or about 12 weeks).

General observations from the study: Recipients of AZD1222 seropositive at baseline numbered only 6 or 7. Researchers report vaccine-associated CD4 TCRs spanning spike, with dominance at 160-218 and 743-854. Spike-specific TCR repertoires showed rising breadth and depth after two AZD1222 doses.

Clones were sequenced by immunoSEQ multiplex PCR, and TCRdb holds only the in-frame ones, with some missing. The sample carries 200,000 or so clones, around 93% recorded once. The germline CDR1 and CDR2 sequences are MNHNS and SASEGT. V dropped 2 bases and J dropped 2 bases, with 4 bases sitting between them. The CDR3 covers 13 residues. The TCR originated in an adult in good health. This chain links TRBV6-1 with TRBJ1-3, with D unclear. The material was peripheral blood, obtained on day 0 of AZD1222 vaccination. CDR3 in amino acids: CASSESTGNTIYF. The CDR3 coding sequence is TGTGCCAGCAGTGAATCGACTGGAAACACCATATATTTT.